One sample yielded the 4 T cell receptor beta chains listed below, sequenced in a study of glioma-infiltrating T cells. The iRepertoire nested amplicon-rescue multiplex PCR amplified TCR alpha and beta CDR3s from RNA. TCRdb passed the multiplex PCR reads through MiXCR, listing each CDR3 protein once. This sample yields about 180,000 distinct CDR3 sequences, of which about 40% are seen a single time; under 6.5% belongs to the top ten. Sequencing was performed on glioma tissue, nonneoplastic brain tissue, or PBMCs (not recorded which). The receptors shown here come from a human donor with low-grade glioma or glioblastoma, undergoing nonglioma brain surgery, or in good health (not recorded which).

J is TRBJ2-7 and V is TRBV11-2, with 7 bases identical to TRBD2. CDR3 length: 13 residues. V gave up 8 bases and J gave up 1 base; unmatched junction bases: 5. The germline V gene encodes CDR1 SGHAT and CDR2 FQNNGV. CDR3 in amino acids: CASEGRESYEQYF. CDR3 sequence (DNA): TGTGCCAGCGAGGGGAGGGAGTCCTACGAGCAGTACTTC.

Concerning this clonotype: A junction boundary mismatches the germline segment, possibly from a read error. The chain links TRBV7-9 to TRBJ1-5; tentatively, D is TRBD1 (6 bases). CDR1 and CDR2 from the germline V gene are SEHNR and FQNEAQ (reference sequence). The CDR3 is made up of 15 amino acids. The CDR3, as DNA: TGTGCCAGCAGTGTATTCAAATGGGGGCGGCAGCCCCAGAATTTT. Translated: CASSVFKWGRQPQNF.

This clonotype was detected ten times or more. The V and J genes are TRBV27 and TRBJ1-3; tentative D call: TRBD1 (6 bases). Germline CDR1 is MNHEY and CDR2 is SMNVEV (reference sequence). The CDR3 totals 16 residues. V gave up 8 bases and J gave up 2 bases, with 19 bases separating them. The CDR3 loop reads CASRSLQGLTGNTIYF. In DNA form, the CDR3 reads TGTGCCAGCCGTAGCTTACAGGGCCTTACTGGAAACACCATATATTTT.

Comments on this clonotype: A read error may produce the germline difference seen at one junction end. The chain employs TRBV6-8 and TRBJ2-3, with 7 bases aligning to TRBD2. Germline CDR1 and CDR2: MNHGY and SAAAGT. This CDR3 spans 18 amino acids. Here the CDR3 reads CASSYSALRSGNQDTQYF. The CDR3 coding sequence is TGTGCCAGCAGCTACTCGGCCCTCCGAAGCGGGAATCAGGATACGCAGTATTTT.